This T cell receptor (beta chain) was recorded in a study of regulatory T cells in long-lasting Graves disease. The CDR3 runs 18 residues. The germline V gene has CDR1 SGHAT and CDR2 FQNNGV. Trimming stripped 5 bases from V and 2 bases from J, with 24 bases between. Building of the TCR beta libraries involved iRepertoire HTBI primers and Arm-PCR of CDR3 regions. In TCRdb, the multiplex PCR reads were re-called with MiXCR into one record per CDR3 protein. The data contain 440,000 or so distinct CDR3 sequences, under 15% of them seen just once; the ten biggest clones take up over 15%. As to time point: newly diagnosed GD, antithyroid drugs for less than 3 months. Isolated PBMC RNA provided the starting material for the TCR library. Patients came through an endocrinology department, and that department was in Xi'an, China. Collection of peripheral blood (approximately 9 milliliters) was done using EDTA tubes.

This clonotype was recorded many times. This sample was shared with a second study, whose subject was T cells in Graves' hyperthyroidism and ophthalmopathy. From that report: RT-PCR in the first round (using the HTBI primer set) targeted the TCR CDR3.

The chain is built from TRBV11-2 and TRBJ1-2, with no clear D. The material sequenced was peripheral blood mononuclear cells (PBMCs), taken at new diagnosis, from a patient treated with antithyroid drugs. The clonotype originates from a woman under 40 with Graves disease. The CDR3, as DNA: TGTGCCAGCAGCCTCAATCTCCTTAGGACGGCTCGGAACTATGGCTACACCTTC. Protein: CASSLNLLRTARNYGYTF.